The 13 T cell receptor beta chains below come from one sample, sequenced in a study of shared clonotypes between healthy human individuals. Naive CD8 populations comprised CD45RO-negative cells positively selected for CCR7, excluding terminally differentiated effector memory CD45RA+ cells. Repertoires were generated with immunoSEQ multiplex PCR, while TCRdb's copy carries only in-frame clones and drops some. The table has approximately 840,000 clones, around 96% seen once; the top ten hold about 0.25%. The sequencing sample was made of naive CD8+ T cells sorted from blood. The receptors here all came from a man under 40 in good health.

This chain uses TRBV29-1 with TRBJ2-5; D unclear. Trimming took 3 bases from V and 4 from J, leaving 12 bases between them. The germline gives CDR1 SQVTM, CDR2 ANQGSEA. The CDR3 contains 13 residues. As DNA, the CDR3 is TGCAGCGTTGAGGTGGGTCCGCGAGAGACCCAGTACTTC. Protein sequence: CSVEVGPRETQYF.

The chain couples TRBV23-1 to TRBJ1-1; 12 bases match TRBD1. TRBV23-1 counts as an open reading frame of uncertain function. The V segment lost 7 bases and the J segment 4 bases; nucleotides outside the gene matches: 16. The CDR3 contains 18 residues. DNA for the CDR3: TGCGCCAGCACCCCGCGGCAGGGACAGGGGGCTGTGGGCACTGAAGCTTTCTTT. Protein product: CASTPRQGQGAVGTEAFF.

This sequence joins TRBV6-1 and TRBJ2-7, with D possibly TRBD1 on 6 matching bases. CDR1 MNHNS and CDR2 SASEGT come from the germline V gene. The CDR3 length is 13 residues. V dropped 6 bases and J dropped 1 base, with 10 bases sitting between them. Here the CDR3 DNA reads TGTGCCAGCAGCTGGACAGAATCCTACGAGCAGTACTTC. Protein: CASSWTESYEQYF.

The genes are TRBV27 and TRBJ2-7; 11 positions match TRBD2. Germline V lookup: CDR1 MNHEY, CDR2 SMNVEV (reference sequence). CDR3 length: 16 residues. With 5 bases clipped from V and 6 bases from J, the junction kept 12 bases outside the gene matches. In nucleotides, the CDR3 is TGTGCCAGCAGTCCGCCGACTAGCGGGATCGTCGCCGAGCAGTACTTC. Protein sequence: CASSPPTSGIVAEQYF.

The rearrangement links TRBV5-6 to TRBJ2-7, with 7 bases fitting TRBD2. The CDR3 consists of 14 residues. Germline CDR1 SGHDT, CDR2 YYEEEE. J gave up 4 bases and V 0 bases, and 4 bases lay outside the gene matches. CDR3 nucleotides: TGTGCCAGCAGCTTGGGCGGGAGAAGGTACGAGCAGTACTTC. Protein: CASSLGGRRYEQYF. The whole variable domain, filled in from reference TRBV5-6 and TRBJ2-7, reads DAGVTQSPTHLIKTRGQQVTLRCSPKSGHDTVSWYQQALGQGPQFIFQYYEEEERQRGNFPDRFSGHQFPNYSSELNVNALLLGDSALYLCASSLGGRRYEQYFGPGTRLTVT.

The chain is built from TRBV7-3 and TRBJ2-6; no firm D call. The V end was cut by 0 bases, the J end by 1 base, with 4 bases between. Looked up from germline, CDR1 is SGHTA and CDR2 is FQGTGA. This CDR3 contains 15 residues. CDR3 nucleotides: TGTGCCAGCAGCTTAACGGGGTCTGGGGCCAACGTCCTGACTTTC. Translated: CASSLTGSGANVLTF.

The CDR3 spells CASSPSGTGHQPQHF. The CDR3 bases are TGTGCCAGCAGCCCCTCAGGGACGGGGCATCAGCCCCAGCATTTT. This chain links TRBV27 with TRBJ1-5; maybe TRBD1 (5 bases). Germline lookup yields CDR1 MNHEY and CDR2 SMNVEV (reference sequence). This CDR3 comprises 15 residues. Trimming took off 6 bases at V and 5 bases at J, with 17 bases between the two ends.

As regards this clone: The sample holds other DNA sequences that translate to the same CDR3. The chain is built from TRBV27 and TRBJ2-7; tentatively, D is TRBD1 (5 bases). The V and J ends lost 2 bases and 2 bases respectively, with 7 bases between them. This CDR3 is built from 13 residues. Germline CDR1 is MNHEY and CDR2 is SMNVEV (reference sequence). The CDR3 DNA reads TGTGCCAGCAGTTTAAGACAGACCTACGAGCAGTACTTC. Translation: CASSLRQTYEQYF.

The chain has TRBV27 and TRBJ1-2; 9 nucleotides line up with TRBD1. The CDR3 has 15 amino acids. With 5 bases clipped from V and 8 bases from J, the junction kept 12 bases outside the gene matches. Germline V gives CDR1 MNHEY, CDR2 SMNVEV (reference sequence). The CDR3 is CASSPGQGLVGGYTF. The CDR3 coding sequence is TGTGCCAGCAGTCCCGGACAGGGGCTGGTAGGGGGCTACACCTTC.

The chain employs TRBV10-3 and TRBJ2-3; 9 bases match TRBD2. CDR3 length: 17 residues. The J segment lost 5 bases and the V segment lost 0 bases, leaving 9 bases of the junction unmatched. CDR1 ENHRY and CDR2 SYGVKD come from the germline V gene. The CDR3 sequence: CAISESAREGRLDTQYF. The CDR3 DNA reads as TGTGCCATCAGTGAGTCGGCGCGGGAGGGCCGCCTAGATACGCAGTATTTT.

V usage is TRBV4-1 and J usage is TRBJ2-1; D is undetermined. In germline, CDR1 is MGHRA, CDR2 YSYEKL. V lost 0 bases and J 9 bases, leaving 12 bases between the germline ends. CDR3 size: 14 residues. In DNA form, the CDR3 reads TGCGCCAGCAGCCAAGAATCGGCTTTGGGTGAGCAGTTCTTC. Translating it yields CASSQESALGEQFF.

The chain joins TRBV29-1 to TRBJ1-3, with D unresolved. The germline gives CDR1 SQVTM, CDR2 ANQGSEA. The CDR3 extends over 13 amino acids. V lost 3 bases to trimming and J lost 0 bases, with 6 bases between them. The CDR3 DNA reads as TGCAGCGTTGAGTATAGCTCTGGAAACACCATATATTTT. It codes for CSVEYSSGNTIYF.

The gene calls are TRBV6-5 and TRBJ2-7, with 7 bases fitting TRBD2. Germline V lookup: CDR1 MNHEY, CDR2 SVGAGI. The CDR3 is 13 residues long. J gave up 4 bases and V 5 bases, and 5 bases lay outside the gene matches. CDR3 bases: TGTGCCAGCAGTATGATGGGACTATACGAGCAGTACTTC. As protein: CASSMMGLYEQYF.